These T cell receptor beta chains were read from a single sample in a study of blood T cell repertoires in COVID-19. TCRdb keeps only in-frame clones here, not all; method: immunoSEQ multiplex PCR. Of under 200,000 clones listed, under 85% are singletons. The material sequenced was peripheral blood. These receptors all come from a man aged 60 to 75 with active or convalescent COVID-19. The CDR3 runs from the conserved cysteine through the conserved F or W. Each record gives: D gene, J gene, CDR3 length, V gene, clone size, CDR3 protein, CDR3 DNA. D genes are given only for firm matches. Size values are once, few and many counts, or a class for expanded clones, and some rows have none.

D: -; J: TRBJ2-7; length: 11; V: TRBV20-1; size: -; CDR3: CSATTVGEQYF; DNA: TGCAGTGCCACTACCGTAGGCGAGCAGTACTTC
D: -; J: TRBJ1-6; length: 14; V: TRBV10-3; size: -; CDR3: CAITGDAYNSPLHF; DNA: TGTGCCATCACAGGGGACGCCTATAATTCACCCCTCCACTTT
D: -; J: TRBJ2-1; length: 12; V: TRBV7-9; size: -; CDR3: CASSLRVNEQFF; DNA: TGTGCCAGCAGCTTAAGAGTGAATGAGCAGTTCTTC
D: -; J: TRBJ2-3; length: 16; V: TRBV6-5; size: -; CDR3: CASSYSVAGEGDTQYF; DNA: TGTGCCAGCAGTTACTCGGTGGCAGGGGAGGGCGATACGCAGTATTTT
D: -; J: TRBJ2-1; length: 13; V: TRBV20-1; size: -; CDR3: CSASRVNYNEQFF; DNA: TGCAGTGCTAGTAGAGTTAATTACAATGAGCAGTTCTTC
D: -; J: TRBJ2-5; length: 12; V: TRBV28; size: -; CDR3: CASSLGGGTQYF; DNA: TGTGCCAGCAGTTTAGGCGGAGGGACCCAGTACTTC
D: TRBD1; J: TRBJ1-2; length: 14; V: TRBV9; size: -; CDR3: CASSVVPRGDGYTF; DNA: TGTGCCAGCAGCGTAGTCCCCAGGGGGGATGGCTACACCTTC
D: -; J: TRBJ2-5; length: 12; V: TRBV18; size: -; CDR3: CASSPVRETQYF; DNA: TGTGCCAGCTCACCAGTGCGGGAGACCCAGTACTTC
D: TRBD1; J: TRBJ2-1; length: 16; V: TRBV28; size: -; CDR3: CASSSSATGGGNEQFF; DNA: TGTGCCAGCAGTTCCTCCGCGACAGGGGGCGGCAATGAGCAGTTCTTC
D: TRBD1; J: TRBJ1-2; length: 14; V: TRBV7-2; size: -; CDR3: CASSPGTENYGYTF; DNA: TGTGCCAGCAGCCCCGGGACAGAAAACTATGGCTACACCTTC
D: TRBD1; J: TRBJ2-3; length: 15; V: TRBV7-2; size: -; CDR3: CASSPGTGYTDTQYF; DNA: TGTGCCAGCAGCCCCGGGACAGGCTACACAGATACGCAGTATTTT
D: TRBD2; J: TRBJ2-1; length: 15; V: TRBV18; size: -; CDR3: CASSPGLAGSHEQFF; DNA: TGTGCCAGCTCACCAGGGCTAGCGGGTAGCCATGAGCAGTTCTTC
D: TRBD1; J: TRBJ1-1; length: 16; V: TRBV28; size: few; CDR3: CASSPDRAGRNTEAFF; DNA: TGTGCCAGCAGCCCGGACAGGGCTGGTAGGAACACTGAAGCTTTCTTT
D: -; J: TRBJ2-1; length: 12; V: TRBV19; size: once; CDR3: CASDYGNNEQFF; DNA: TGTGCCAGTGACTACGGTAACAATGAGCAGTTCTTC
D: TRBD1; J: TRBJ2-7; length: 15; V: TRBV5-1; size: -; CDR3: CASSLGVSQGTEQYF; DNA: TGCGCCAGCAGCTTGGGGGTGTCACAGGGGACCGAGCAGTACTTC
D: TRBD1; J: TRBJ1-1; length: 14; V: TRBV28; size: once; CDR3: CASSPGQGKTEAFF; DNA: TGTGCCAGCAGTCCGGGACAGGGGAAGACTGAAGCTTTCTTT
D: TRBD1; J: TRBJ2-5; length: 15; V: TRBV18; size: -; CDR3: CASSLGQGTIETQYF; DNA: TGTGCCAGCTCACTTGGACAGGGAACAATCGAGACCCAGTACTTC
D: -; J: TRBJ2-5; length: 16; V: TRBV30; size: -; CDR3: CAWIDKHFQKQETQYF; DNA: TGTGCCTGGATTGATAAGCACTTCCAAAAACAAGAGACCCAGTACTTC
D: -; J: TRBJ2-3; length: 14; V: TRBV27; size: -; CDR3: CASRGWGVTDTQYF; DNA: TGTGCCAGCAGAGGATGGGGGGTCACAGATACGCAGTATTTT
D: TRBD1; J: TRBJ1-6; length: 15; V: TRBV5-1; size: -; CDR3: CASSFNRDSVSPLHF; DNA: TGCGCCAGCAGCTTCAACCGGGACAGTGTTTCACCCCTCCACTTT
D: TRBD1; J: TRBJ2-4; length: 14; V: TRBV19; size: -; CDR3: CASSNPDRGGIQYF; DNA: TGTGCCAGTAGTAACCCGGACAGGGGGGGCATTCAGTACTTC
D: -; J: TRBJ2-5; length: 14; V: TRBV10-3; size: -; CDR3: CAISEPRLGETQYF; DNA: TGTGCCATCAGTGAGCCACGACTAGGGGAGACCCAGTACTTC
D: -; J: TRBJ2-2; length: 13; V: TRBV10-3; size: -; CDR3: CAITPEERSELFF; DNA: TGTGCCATCACCCCGGAAGAGCGATCGGAGCTGTTTTTT
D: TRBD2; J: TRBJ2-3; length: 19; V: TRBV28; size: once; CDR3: CASSQLPGLAEGSTDTQYF; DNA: TGTGCCAGCAGTCAACTACCGGGACTAGCGGAGGGGAGCACAGATACGCAGTATTTT
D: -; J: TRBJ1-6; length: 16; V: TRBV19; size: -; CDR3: CASGRRGPIDNSPLHF; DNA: TGTGCCAGTGGGAGACGGGGTCCGATAGATAATTCACCCCTCCACTTT
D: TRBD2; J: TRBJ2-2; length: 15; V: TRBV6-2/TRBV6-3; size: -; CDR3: CASSQHGTTTGELFF; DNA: TGTGCCAGCAGCCAACACGGGACTACTACCGGGGAGCTGTTTTTT
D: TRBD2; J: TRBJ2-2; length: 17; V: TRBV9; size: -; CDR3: CASSVELAGANTGELFF; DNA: TGTGCCAGCAGCGTAGAACTAGCGGGCGCGAACACCGGGGAGCTGTTTTTT
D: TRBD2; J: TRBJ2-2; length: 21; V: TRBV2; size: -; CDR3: CASRPPPGTSGRAGNTGELFF; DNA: TGTGCCAGCAGGCCACCCCCCGGGACTAGCGGGAGGGCCGGCAACACCGGGGAGCTGTTTTTT
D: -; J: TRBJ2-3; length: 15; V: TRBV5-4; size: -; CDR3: CASNTFRESTDTQYF; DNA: TGTGCCAGCAACACTTTCAGGGAATCCACAGATACGCAGTATTTT
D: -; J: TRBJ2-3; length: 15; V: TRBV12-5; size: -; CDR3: CASGLWVIAPDTQYF; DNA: TGTGCTAGTGGTTTATGGGTTATAGCGCCAGATACGCAGTATTTT
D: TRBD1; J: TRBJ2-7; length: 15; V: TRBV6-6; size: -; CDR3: CASSYSGTGVREQYF; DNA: TGTGCCAGCAGTTACTCGGGGACAGGGGTTAGGGAGCAGTACTTC
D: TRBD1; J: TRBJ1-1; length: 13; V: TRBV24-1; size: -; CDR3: CATSPTGGTEAFF; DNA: TGTGCCACCAGTCCGACAGGGGGGACTGAAGCTTTCTTT
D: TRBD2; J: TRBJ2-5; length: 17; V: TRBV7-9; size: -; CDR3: CASSLASTSGSQETQYF; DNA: TGTGCCAGCAGCTTAGCCTCGACTAGCGGGAGTCAAGAGACCCAGTACTTC
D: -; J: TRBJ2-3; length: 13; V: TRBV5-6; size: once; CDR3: CASSLRITDTQYF; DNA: TGTGCCAGCAGCTTGCGTATCACAGATACGCAGTATTTT
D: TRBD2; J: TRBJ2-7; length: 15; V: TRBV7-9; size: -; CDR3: CASSFGLAGRNEQYF; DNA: TGTGCCAGCAGCTTCGGACTAGCGGGAAGGAACGAGCAGTACTTC
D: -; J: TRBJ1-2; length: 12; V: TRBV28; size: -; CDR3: CASSPDSYGYTF; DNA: TGTGCCAGCAGTCCGGACAGCTATGGCTACACCTTC
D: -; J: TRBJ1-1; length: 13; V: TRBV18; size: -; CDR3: CASSPLEVTEAFF; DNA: TGTGCCAGCTCACCACTGGAGGTGACTGAAGCTTTCTTT
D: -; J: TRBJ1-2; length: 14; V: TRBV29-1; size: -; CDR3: CSVEVLTLGGGYTF; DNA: TGCAGCGTTGAAGTCCTGACTCTAGGAGGGGGCTACACCTTC
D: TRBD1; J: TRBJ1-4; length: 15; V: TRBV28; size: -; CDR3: CASRFPGQGNEKLFF; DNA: TGTGCCAGCCGATTTCCGGGACAGGGGAATGAAAAACTGTTTTTT
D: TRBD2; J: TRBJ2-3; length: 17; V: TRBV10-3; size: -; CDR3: CAISESASGSAFDTQYF; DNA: TGTGCCATCAGTGAGTCAGCTAGCGGGAGTGCGTTCGATACGCAGTATTTT
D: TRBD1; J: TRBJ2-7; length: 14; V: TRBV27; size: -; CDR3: CASSPRTGGNEQYF; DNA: TGTGCCAGCAGTCCTCGGACAGGGGGCAACGAGCAGTACTTC
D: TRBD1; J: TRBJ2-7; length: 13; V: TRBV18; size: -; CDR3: CASSVRDRDEQYF; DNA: TGTGCCAGCTCAGTCCGGGACAGGGACGAGCAGTACTTC
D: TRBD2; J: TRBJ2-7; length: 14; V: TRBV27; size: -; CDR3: CASRASGRTYEQYF; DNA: TGTGCCAGCAGGGCTAGCGGGAGGACCTACGAGCAGTACTTC
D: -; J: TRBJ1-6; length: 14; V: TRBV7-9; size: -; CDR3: CASSFPGPNSPLHF; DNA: TGTGCCAGCAGCTTCCCTGGGCCGAATTCACCCCTCCACTTT
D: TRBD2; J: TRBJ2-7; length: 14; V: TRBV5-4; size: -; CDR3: CASSFSGRIYEQYF; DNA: TGTGCCAGCAGCTTCAGCGGGAGGATCTACGAGCAGTACTTC
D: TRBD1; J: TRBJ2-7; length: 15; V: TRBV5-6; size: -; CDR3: CASSLHAGGSYEQYF; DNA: TGTGCCAGCAGCTTGCACGCAGGGGGCTCCTACGAGCAGTACTTC
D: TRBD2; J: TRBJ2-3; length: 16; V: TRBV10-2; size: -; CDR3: CASSGFLAGVPDTQYF; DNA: TGCGCCAGCAGTGGGTTTCTAGCGGGAGTTCCAGATACGCAGTATTTT
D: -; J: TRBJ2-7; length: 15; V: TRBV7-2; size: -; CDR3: CASSPSPSEPYEQYF; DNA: TGTGCCAGCAGCCCCTCGCCGTCGGAGCCCTACGAGCAGTACTTC
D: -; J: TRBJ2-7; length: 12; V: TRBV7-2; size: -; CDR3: CASSLARSEQYF; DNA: TGTGCCAGCAGCTTAGCTCGGTCCGAGCAGTACTTC
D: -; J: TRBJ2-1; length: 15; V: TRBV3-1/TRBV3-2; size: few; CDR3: CASSPRGAAYNEQFF; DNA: TGTGCCAGCAGCCCCCGTGGAGCCGCCTACAATGAGCAGTTCTTC
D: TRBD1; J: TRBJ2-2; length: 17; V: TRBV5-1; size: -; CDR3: CASSLDPDRVGTGELFF; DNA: TGCGCCAGCAGCTTGGATCCGGACAGGGTCGGCACCGGGGAGCTGTTTTTT
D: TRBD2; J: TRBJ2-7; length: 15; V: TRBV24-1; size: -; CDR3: CATSEAGLAGGEQYF; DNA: TGTGCCACCAGTGAAGCGGGACTAGCGGGAGGCGAGCAGTACTTC
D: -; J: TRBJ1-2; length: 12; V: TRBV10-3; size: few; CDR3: CAILDLAGGYTF; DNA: TGTGCCATCCTAGATCTGGCGGGGGGCTACACCTTC